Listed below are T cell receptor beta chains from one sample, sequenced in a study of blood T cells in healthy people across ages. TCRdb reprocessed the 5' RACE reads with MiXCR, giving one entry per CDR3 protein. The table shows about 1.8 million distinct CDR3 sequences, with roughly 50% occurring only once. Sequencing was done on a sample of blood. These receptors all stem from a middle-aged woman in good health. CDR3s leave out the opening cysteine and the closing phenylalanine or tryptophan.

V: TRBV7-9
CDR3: ASSLSGKSNQPQH

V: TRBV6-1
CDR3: ASSLLNRDGYNSPLH

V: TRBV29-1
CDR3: SVERDTGETQY

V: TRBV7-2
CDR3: ASSLRAGGYQETQY

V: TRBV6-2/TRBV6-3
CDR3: ASGYGAGSKGYT

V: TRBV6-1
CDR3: ASALASGGHDTQY

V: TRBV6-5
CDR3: ASSPSSGGVNEQF

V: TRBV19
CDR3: ASSILSTLGYGYT

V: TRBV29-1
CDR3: SVGQGRGSGELF

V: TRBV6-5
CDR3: ASSPSWGPYYEQY

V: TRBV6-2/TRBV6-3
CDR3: ASSMRGASYEQY

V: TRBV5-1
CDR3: ASSAGTGGTRYGYT

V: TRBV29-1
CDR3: SVEPMGVRSNEQF

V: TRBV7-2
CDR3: ASSPWRGTDTQY

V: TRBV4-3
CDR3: ASSQDSGGSYGYT

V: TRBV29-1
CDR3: SVEEIQGGEQY

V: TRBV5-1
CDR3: ASSWATSGGAKETQY

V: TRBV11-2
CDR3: ASSLGSGGEETQY

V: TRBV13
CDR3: ASSFGRAIYEQY

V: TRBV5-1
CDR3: ASSLAEVSERGFPQH

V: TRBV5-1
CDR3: ASTRTGGSYNEQF

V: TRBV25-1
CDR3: ASSEWGTGYEQY

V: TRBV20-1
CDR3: SARDATGGRYEQY

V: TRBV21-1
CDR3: ASSNESRGLSPLH

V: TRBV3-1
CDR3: ASSQDEKGSMRNQPQH

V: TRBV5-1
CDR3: ASSLGEVSRGNEQF

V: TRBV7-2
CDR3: ASRRGTGQGGTDTQY

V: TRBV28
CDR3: ASSETKGGAIVYGYT